Below are 21 T cell receptor beta chains sequenced from a single sample in a study of cytomegalovirus exposure and HLA in healthy donors. Primers for the PCR totalled 60 Vbeta and 13 Jbeta. The repertoire was sequenced with immunoSEQ multiplex PCR; TCRdb's copy has only in-frame clones and lacks some. The data contain about 100,000 clones, roughly 79% of them singletons. The specimen sequenced was PBMCs. Receptor source: a woman aged 70-85 years in good health and CMV-seropositive.

The chain is built from TRBV28 and TRBJ1-4; 7 nucleotides match TRBD1. With 4 bases clipped from V and 5 bases from J, the junction kept 1 base outside the gene matches. The CDR3 has 13 amino acids. Germline lookup yields CDR1 MDHEN and CDR2 SYDVKM. The CDR3 region has the DNA TGTGCCAGCAGTTCGGGACAGAATGAAAAACTGTTTTTT. It is translated as CASSSGQNEKLFF.

This CDR3 is CSASDKNEQFF. Written as DNA, the CDR3 is TGCAGTGCTAGTGACAAGAATGAGCAGTTCTTC. The rearrangement links TRBV20-1 to TRBJ2-1; D gene uncertain. The CDR3 runs 11 residues. Trimming shortened V by 3 bases and J by 7 bases, and 7 bases separated the two germline ends. Germline CDR1 DFQATT, CDR2 SNEGSKA (reference sequence).

The gene calls are TRBV27 and TRBJ1-4; the D gene is possibly TRBD1 (5 bases). V lost 5 bases, J lost 7 bases, and 17 bases lay in between. Germline assignment: CDR1 MNHEY and CDR2 SMNVEV (reference sequence). There are 15 residues in the CDR3. The CDR3 DNA sequence: TGTGCCAGCAGTCGCGTCACAGGTATCGGTGAAAAACTGTTTTTT. Encoded protein: CASSRVTGIGEKLFF.

This clone is a singleton in its sample. The chain combines TRBV5-1 with TRBJ2-2, with 8 bases matching TRBD1. Germline V gene lookup returns CDR1 SGHRS and CDR2 YFSETQ. The trim removed 0 bases at V and 9 bases at J, leaving 7 bases unmatched. The CDR3 covers 15 residues. The CDR3 reads CASSLADDRGRELFF. Written as DNA, the CDR3 is TGCGCCAGCAGCTTGGCGGACGACAGGGGCCGGGAGCTGTTTTTT.

This clone has more than one count but fewer than ten. This chain connects TRBV4-3 to TRBJ2-7, with 7 bases that match TRBD1. The germline V gene encodes CDR1 LGHNA and CDR2 YSLEER. The length of the CDR3 is 15 residues. J gave up 2 bases and V 4 bases, and 8 bases lay outside the gene matches. This CDR3 is CASSRESTGAYEQYF. The CDR3, as DNA: TGCGCCAGCAGCCGAGAGTCAACAGGGGCCTACGAGCAGTACTTC.

This clone showed up just once. The sample has other DNA sequences that encode this CDR3 too. The chain combines TRBV29-1 with TRBJ2-2; D is perhaps TRBD2 (5 bases). Germline CDR1 and CDR2: SQVTM and ANQGSEA. The V gene lost 4 bases and the J gene lost 6 bases, with 12 bases spanning the gap. The CDR3 has 13 amino acids. The CDR3: CSVGGASAGELFF. The CDR3 DNA sequence: TGCAGCGTTGGGGGAGCGAGTGCCGGGGAGCTGTTTTTT.

The chain carries TRBV5-1 and TRBJ2-1, with 11 bases fitting TRBD2. Germline assignment: CDR1 SGHRS and CDR2 YFSETQ. The trim removed 5 bases at V and 2 bases at J, leaving 3 bases unmatched. The CDR3 is 15 amino acids. CDR3 amino acids: CASRGSGRAYNEQFF. Written as DNA, the CDR3 is TGCGCCAGCAGGGGTAGCGGGAGGGCCTACAATGAGCAGTTCTTC.

V gene TRBV27 combines with J gene TRBJ1-3, with TRBD1 identical over 8 bases. The germline CDR1 and CDR2 sequences are MNHEY and SMNVEV (reference sequence). The V segment lost 8 bases and the J segment 4 bases; nucleotides outside the gene matches: 7. The CDR3 covers 14 residues. The CDR3 region has the DNA TGTGCCAGCGCCCAGGGGGCGGGAGGAAACACCATATATTTT. Amino acid sequence: CASAQGAGGNTIYF.

This chain uses TRBV10-3 with TRBJ2-3, with 7 bases that match TRBD1. The CDR3 contains 14 residues. The J segment lost 3 bases and the V segment lost 8 bases, leaving 8 bases of the junction unmatched. Germline V gene lookup returns CDR1 ENHRY and CDR2 SYGVKD. CDR3 bases: TGTGCCATCCGACAGACAGGGAATACAGATACGCAGTATTTT. Translated: CAIRQTGNTDTQYF.

The chain carries TRBV19 and TRBJ2-5; no clear D gene. This CDR3 region has 13 residues. CDR1 is LNHDA, CDR2 SQIVND, per germline (reference sequence). The germline V and J ends were trimmed by 6 bases and 3 bases, with 11 bases remaining between them. The CDR3 DNA follows: TGTGCCAGTAGAGCTCTCCCCGAAGAGACCCAGTACTTC. Amino acids: CASRALPEETQYF.

This clone was found a few times. This chain connects TRBV6-5 to TRBJ2-5, with TRBD1 matching 10 bases. The CDR3 loop spans 15 amino acids. CDR1 MNHEY and CDR2 SVGAGI come from the germline V gene. Losses at the gene ends were 5 bases for V and 5 bases for J; bases not matched to a gene: 8. CDR3 coding DNA: TGTGCCAGCAGTACCCGGACAGGGGGTGGTGAGACCCAGTACTTC. Translating gives CASSTRTGGGETQYF.

CDR3 residues: CSVPGGGTYEQYF. The CDR3 DNA follows: TGCAGCGTTCCGGGGGGGGGAACCTACGAGCAGTACTTC. The chain recombines TRBV29-1 with TRBJ2-7; 8 positions match TRBD2. Looked up from germline, CDR1 is SQVTM and CDR2 is ANQGSEA. V was clipped by 5 bases and J by 2 bases; unmatched bases: 5. The CDR3 sequence is 13 residues long.

This chain links TRBV7-3 with TRBJ1-1; possible D gene TRBD1, 5 bases. V lost 0 bases, J lost 6 bases, and 14 bases lay in between. The V gene's germline CDR1 is SGHTA and CDR2 FQGTGA. This CDR3 has 15 amino acids. For the CDR3, the DNA is TGTGCCAGCAGCTTAACGCAGGGATCTATCTCTGAAGCTTTCTTT. Protein: CASSLTQGSISEAFF.

CDR3 in DNA: TGTGCCAGCAGCCCTGAAACCCGGGACAGTTCCCAAGAGACCCAGTACTTC. It specifies CASSPETRDSSQETQYF. The chain links TRBV5-5 to TRBJ2-5, with 7 nucleotides matching TRBD1. The V gene end was trimmed by 4 bases and the J gene end by 1 base; junction bases not matched to a gene: 13. The CDR3 totals 17 residues. CDR1 SGHKS and CDR2 YYEKEE come from the germline V gene (reference sequence).

This chain connects TRBV27 to TRBJ2-3; 8 bases map to TRBD2. Germline CDR1 is MNHEY and CDR2 is SMNVEV (reference sequence). The CDR3 runs to 14 residues. V trimming: 3 bases; J trimming: 2 bases; junction bases outside the gene matches: 1. CDR3 residues: CASSFGLATDTQYF. The CDR3, as DNA: TGTGCCAGCAGTTTTGGACTAGCCACAGATACGCAGTATTTT.

V and J are TRBV7-2 and TRBJ2-5, with D tentatively TRBD2 (5 bases). The CDR3 has 16 amino acids. V was cut by 1 base and J by 5 bases, with 17 bases left in between. Per germline, CDR1 SGHTA and CDR2 FQGNSA. CDR3 nucleotides: TGTGCCAGCAGCTTAGGGGGTAGCGTTAGGCGGGAGACCCAGTACTTC. Its protein is CASSLGGSVRRETQYF.

CDR3 loop: CASSIRGTGELFF. Here the CDR3 DNA reads TGTGCCAGTAGTATCAGGGGTACCGGGGAGCTGTTTTTT. This chain connects TRBV19 to TRBJ2-2; D might be TRBD1 (6 bases). Germline V CDR1 and CDR2: LNHDA, SQIVND (reference sequence). Trimming left V 3 bases short and J 5 bases short, with 7 bases between. The CDR3 consists of 13 residues.

The chain links TRBV19 to TRBJ1-5; a possible D gene is TRBD1 (6 bases). Germline V gene sequence: CDR1 LNHDA, CDR2 SQIVND (reference sequence). Trimming pared 5 bases from V and 4 bases from J, leaving 15 bases between. The length of the CDR3 is 15 residues. CDR3 region: CASSRRTASNQPQHF. CDR3 coding DNA: TGTGCCAGTAGTCGTCGGACAGCGTCGAATCAGCCCCAGCATTTT.

This chain joins TRBV4-1 and TRBJ1-4; a weak D match, TRBD1 (6 bases). The germline V and J ends were trimmed by 4 bases and 4 bases, with 13 bases remaining between them. CDR1 MGHRA and CDR2 YSYEKL come from the germline V gene. This CDR3 spans 15 amino acids. CDR3 region: CASSLNRALNEKLFF. The CDR3, as DNA: TGCGCCAGCAGCCTCAACAGGGCCCTTAATGAAAAACTGTTTTTT.

The chain uses TRBV5-1 and TRBJ2-1; D may be TRBD2 (5 bases). The germline V and J ends were trimmed by 1 base and 5 bases, with 10 bases remaining between them. The germline V gene encodes CDR1 SGHRS and CDR2 YFSETQ. This CDR3 region has 14 residues. The CDR3 region has the DNA TGCGCCAGCAGCTTGATGGTAGCGAACAATGAGCAGTTCTTC. Protein: CASSLMVANNEQFF.

This clone was detected only a few times. The chain couples TRBV11-2 to TRBJ1-4; 9 bases line up with TRBD1. The CDR3 extends over 17 amino acids. V was clipped by 4 bases and J by 0 bases; unmatched bases: 6. Germline CDR1 is SGHAT and CDR2 is FQNNGV. The CDR3 is CASSSSTGGATNEKLFF. The CDR3 DNA reads TGTGCCAGCAGCTCCTCGACAGGGGGAGCAACTAATGAAAAACTGTTTTTT.